What follows is one T cell receptor (beta chain) and its context. This table comes from immunoSEQ multiplex PCR, and its TCRdb copy is limited to in-frame clones, with some not included. The sample has 12,000 to 15,000 clones; roughly nine tenths are singletons. The data are from a study of a mutant IDH1 vaccine in newly diagnosed glioma. Noted time point: baseline, week 1 (first vaccination visit). Treatment described: pre-vaccination baseline after standard-of-care therapy. Germline CDR1 and CDR2: MNHNS and SASEGT. The CDR3 totals 15 residues. V was trimmed by 10 bases and J by 5 bases, leaving 23 bases between them.

This sequence was found in a woman aged 40 to 50 with glioma. Some clones in this sample may be carry-over from other donors' samples. This specimen consisted of PBMCs, obtained from a glioma patient treated with radiotherapy, temozolomide or both. The rearrangement uses TRBV6-1 and TRBJ1-1, with D tentatively TRBD1 (5 bases). Written as DNA, the CDR3 is TGTGCCACCCATGGTCAGGGTAATTCGGAAACTGAAGCTTTCTTT. It encodes CATHGQGNSETEAFF.